This passage covers 32 T cell receptor beta chains from one sample sequenced in a study of molecular identifiers for immune sequencing clone quantification. TCRdb passed the PCR reads through MiXCR, listing each CDR3 protein once. The sample shows hundreds of thousands of distinct CDR3 sequences, 15% to 20% of them seen only once. Sequenced material: naive CD8+ T cells from blood, with Jurkat cell RNA spiked in. Subset specified: FACS-sorted CD8+CD4-CCR7+CD45RA+ naive T cells. The source is a human donor in good health. Some libraries in this study had Jurkat cell RNA spiked in.

This clonotype has at least ten counts. The CDR3 loop is CATSDRTSGRNTGELFF. CDR3 in DNA: TGTGCCACCAGTGACCGGACTAGCGGGAGAAACACCGGGGAGCTGTTTTTT. V is TRBV24-1 and J is TRBJ2-2; 13 nucleotides line up with TRBD2. Germline V gene lookup returns CDR1 KGHDR and CDR2 SFDVKD. This CDR3 is built from 17 residues. Germline trimming cut 4 bases from V and 2 bases from J; bases unmatched to any gene: 3.

This clonotype was counted between two and nine times. Since a much larger clone is just one base distant, this may be a read error. The J gene is TRBJ1-1, the V gene TRBV28, with unresolved D. The CDR3 consists of 13 residues. CDR1 MDHEN and CDR2 SYDVKM come from the germline V gene. The DNA of the CDR3 is TGTGCCAGCAGCCTAGTTATGAACACTGAAGCTCTCTTT. As protein: CASSLVMNTEALF.

This clonotype has a count of ten or more. V is TRBV7-6 and J is TRBJ2-7; no clear D. V lost 1 base, J lost 3 bases, and 22 bases lay in between. This CDR3 region has 18 residues. CDR1 and CDR2 (germline): SGHVS, FNYEAQ. The CDR3 loop is CASSLGLPGSRRNYEQYF. CDR3 nucleotide sequence: TGTGCCAGCAGCTTAGGGTTGCCCGGCAGCCGGCGTAACTACGAGCAGTACTTC.

This clonotype was seen ten or more times. The chain joins TRBV3-1 to TRBJ2-3; weak D call: TRBD1 (5 bases). The V and J ends lost 3 bases and 0 bases respectively, with 13 bases between them. CDR1 and CDR2 from the germline V gene are LGHDT and YNNKEL (reference sequence). The CDR3 runs to 16 residues. The CDR3 DNA sequence: TGTGCCAGCAGCCATGGACAAATATCTAGCACAGATACGCAGTATTTT. Protein: CASSHGQISSTDTQYF.

Ten or more counts support this clonotype. The V call is TRBV4-1, the J call TRBJ2-1; 11 nucleotides agree with TRBD2. V trimming: 1 base; J trimming: 9 bases; junction bases outside the gene matches: 8. The germline V gene has CDR1 MGHRA and CDR2 YSYEKL. The CDR3 length is 16 residues. CDR3 in amino acids: CASSQVLAGVRGEQFF. DNA for the CDR3: TGCGCCAGCAGCCAAGTACTAGCGGGAGTACGGGGTGAGCAGTTCTTC.

This clonotype has only a few counts. J is TRBJ2-7 and V is TRBV24-1; no clear D gene. With 3 bases removed from V and 0 bases from J, the gap between germline ends came to 2 bases. Per germline, CDR1 KGHDR and CDR2 SFDVKD. The CDR3 loop spans 12 amino acids. The DNA of the CDR3 is TGTGCCACCAGTGATCCCTCCTACGAGCAGTACTTC. Encoded protein: CATSDPSYEQYF.

This clonotype was observed many times. The gene calls are TRBV28 and TRBJ2-7; maybe TRBD1 (6 bases). Germline V gene sequence: CDR1 MDHEN, CDR2 SYDVKM. This CDR3 spans 13 amino acids. The ends were cut back, 6 bases at V and 1 base at J, with 10 bases in the middle. The CDR3 nucleotides are TGTGCCAGCAGGATCGGGACATCCTACGAGCAGTACTTC. Translating it yields CASRIGTSYEQYF.

The rearrangement links TRBV5-6 to TRBJ2-1, with 7 bases lining up with TRBD2. The germline gives CDR1 SGHDT, CDR2 YYEEEE. The length of the CDR3 is 14 residues. Trimming at V came to 2 bases and at J to 5 bases, leaving 4 bases not matched to a gene. The CDR3 DNA sequence: TGTGCCAGCAGCTTAGGACTAGGGGACAATGAGCAGTTCTTC. Protein sequence: CASSLGLGDNEQFF.

To note about this clonotype: A much larger clonotype is one base distant, so this may be a read error. This chain links TRBV10-2 with TRBJ2-5; weak D call: TRBD2 (6 bases). Germline CDR1 and CDR2: WSHSY and SAAADI. The V gene lost 2 bases and the J gene lost 7 bases, with 17 bases spanning the gap. CDR3 length: 15 residues. The CDR3 coding sequence is TGCGCCAGCAGTGAGGTGCTAGGAGGGGTCGGGACCCAGTACTTC. This gives the protein CASSEVLGGVGTQYF.

This clonotype was detected ten times or more. The chain is built from TRBV30 and TRBJ2-1; D is perhaps TRBD2 (5 bases). The germline V gene has CDR1 GTSNPN and CDR2 SVGIG (reference sequence). The CDR3 sequence is 14 residues long. The V gene lost 4 bases and the J gene lost 6 bases, with 16 bases spanning the gap. The CDR3 loop reads CAWTPGTRSNEQFF. For the CDR3, the DNA is TGTGCCTGGACCCCCGGAACTAGGAGCAATGAGCAGTTCTTC. Combining the CDR3 with reference TRBV30 and TRBJ2-1 gives the whole variable domain SQTIHQWPATLVQPVGSPLSLECTVEGTSNPNLYWYRQAAGRGLQLLFYSVGIGQISSEVPQNLSASRPQDRQFILSSKKLLLSDSGFYLCAWTPGTRSNEQFFGPGTRLTVL.

This clonotype was seen many times. Here the CDR3 reads CASRQTVAYEQYF. In DNA, the CDR3 is TGTGCCAGCAGACAGACTGTTGCCTACGAGCAGTACTTC. V and J are TRBV28 and TRBJ2-7; the D is unclear. The CDR3 consists of 13 residues. Germline lookup yields CDR1 MDHEN and CDR2 SYDVKM. V lost 6 bases to trimming and J lost 2 bases, with 11 bases between them.

This clonotype has a count of ten or more. V and J are TRBV7-8 and TRBJ2-7; maybe TRBD2 (5 bases). Germline assignment: CDR1 SGHVS and CDR2 FQNEAQ. This CDR3 has 13 residues. Trimming took 6 bases from V and 9 from J, leaving 18 bases between them. Written as DNA, the CDR3 is TGTGCCAGCAGGTCCGGGGAAGAACTATTGCAGTACTTC. This gives the protein CASRSGEELLQYF.

This chain joins TRBV18 and TRBJ2-6, with D hard to call. This CDR3 is built from 18 residues. In germline, CDR1 is KGHSH, CDR2 LQKENI. The V and J ends lost 7 bases and 0 bases respectively, with 19 bases between them. For the CDR3, the DNA is TGTGCCAGCTTACTCCGAGGAGAACACCCCTCTGGGGCCAACGTCCTGACTTTC. It encodes CASLLRGEHPSGANVLTF.

This clonotype was counted many times. The chain uses TRBV12-3 or TRBV12-4 and TRBJ2-5, with 7 bases lining up with TRBD1. The CDR3 runs 14 residues. Trimming cost V 7 bases and J 4 bases; bases outside gene matches: 9. The chain's CDR3 is CASTLTGIPETQYF. The CDR3 DNA reads TGTGCCAGCACCCTGACAGGGATTCCAGAGACCCAGTACTTC.

This clonotype was counted ten times or more. This rearrangement joins TRBV5-1 to TRBJ1-1, with TRBD1 identical over 12 bases. V dropped 4 bases and J dropped 7; count of bases not matched to a gene: 11. The CDR3 contains 16 residues. Germline values: CDR1 SGHRS, CDR2 YFSETQ. Here the CDR3 DNA reads TGCGCCAGCAGCCTGGGACAGGGGGCGGAGGGACTTGAAGCTTTCTTT. Residues: CASSLGQGAEGLEAFF.

Of note for this clonotype: One junction end disagrees with the germline gene, perhaps due to a read error. The genes are TRBV5-6 and TRBJ2-7; tentatively, D is TRBD2 (5 bases). This CDR3 is 12 amino acids long. Germline CDR1 SGHDT, CDR2 YYEEEE. CDR3 DNA: TGTGCCAGCAACTTGGGGTCGGGGGAGCAGTACTTC. Translating gives CASNLGSGEQYF.

V is TRBV30 and J is TRBJ2-1; D possibly corresponds to TRBD2 (6 bases). This CDR3 comprises 12 residues. Germline lookup yields CDR1 GTSNPN and CDR2 SVGIG (reference sequence). V shed 2 bases and J shed 12 bases, with 14 bases lying between them. CDR3 in DNA: TGTGCCTGGAGTCGGGGAGGTGGAGCGCAGTTCTTC. This gives the protein CAWSRGGGAQFF. Drawing the rest from reference TRBV30 and TRBJ2-1, the complete variable domain is SQTIHQWPATLVQPVGSPLSLECTVEGTSNPNLYWYRQAAGRGLQLLFYSVGIGQISSEVPQNLSASRPQDRQFILSSKKLLLSDSGFYLCAWSRGGGAQFFGPGTRLTVL.

This clonotype was seen only a few times. A much larger clone is a single base away; this may be a read error. The chain carries TRBV7-9 and TRBJ1-1; maybe TRBD1 (5 bases). Germline V gene data show CDR1 as SEHNR and CDR2 as FQNEAQ (reference sequence). V lost 8 bases and J 2 bases, leaving 15 bases between the germline ends. CDR3 length: 14 amino acids. CDR3 nucleotides: TGTGCCAGCGGCCCCAGAACAGGAAACACTGAAGCTTTCTTT. Encoded protein: CASGPRTGNTEAFF.

This clonotype was counted ten times or more. This chain links TRBV7-2 with TRBJ2-3, with 7 bases lining up with TRBD2. The V gene end was trimmed by 1 base and the J gene end by 3 bases; junction bases not matched to a gene: 4. Germline CDR1 reads SGHTA; CDR2 reads FQGNSA. The CDR3 runs to 15 residues. This chain's CDR3 is CASSLGGGWTDTQYF. CDR3 bases: TGTGCCAGCAGCTTAGGGGGGGGGTGGACAGATACGCAGTATTTT.

Details on this clonotype: One base away lies a much larger clone, so this may be a sequencing read error. The chain uses TRBV21-1 and TRBJ1-2. TRBV21-1 is shown as a pseudogene. CDR3 size: 14 residues. The CDR3 region has the DNA TGTGCCAGCATCGCAAAGGATCCTAACTATGGCTACACCTTC. Its protein product is CASIAKDPNYGYTF.

This sequence joins TRBV19 and TRBJ1-2; D might be TRBD1 (6 bases). Looked up from germline, CDR1 is LNHDA and CDR2 is SQIVND (reference sequence). Trimming left V 8 bases short and J 2 bases short, with 15 bases between. This CDR3 comprises 14 residues. The CDR3 loop reads CASSPGTTNYGYTF. The CDR3 region has the DNA TGTGCCAGTTCTCCCGGGACAACAAACTATGGCTACACCTTC.

This clonotype was detected many times. The chain employs TRBV12-3 or TRBV12-4 and TRBJ1-4; D gene uncertain. The CDR3 sequence is 14 residues long. V was clipped by 6 bases and J by 4 bases, with 12 bases between them. CDR3 nucleotide sequence: TGTGCCAGCAGCCCGACACAGCATAATGAAAAACTGTTTTTT. Translated, it gives CASSPTQHNEKLFF.

The sample holds a few counts of this clonotype. This chain links TRBV6-5 with TRBJ2-5; 11 nucleotides line up with TRBD2. The V gene end was trimmed by 7 bases and the J gene end by 4 bases; junction bases not matched to a gene: 8. The CDR3 has 15 amino acids. Per germline, CDR1 MNHEY and CDR2 SVGAGI. The CDR3 reads CASTLLAGGLETQYF. For the CDR3, the DNA is TGTGCCAGCACCCTCCTAGCGGGAGGATTAGAGACCCAGTACTTC.

A word on this clonotype: Being one base from a much bigger clone, this may be a read error. The genes are TRBV7-9 and TRBJ2-5; TRBD2 agrees at 10 bases. CDR3 length equals 17 residues. Germline V gene sequence: CDR1 SEHNR, CDR2 FQNEAQ (reference sequence). Losses at the gene ends were 8 bases for V and 0 bases for J; bases not matched to a gene: 12. CDR3 amino acids: CASGSSSGGYHQETQYF. Written as DNA, the CDR3 is TGTGCCAGCGGCTCATCTAGCGGGGGATACCACCAAGAGACCCAGTACTTC.

Points on this clonotype: A much larger clone is a single base away; this may be a read error. The CDR3: CASSYGQGGTDTRYF. The CDR3 DNA reads TGTGCCAGCAGTTACGGACAGGGGGGCACAGATACGCGGTATTTT. J is TRBJ2-3 and V is TRBV6-6; 10 positions match TRBD1. Germline lookup yields CDR1 MNHNY and CDR2 SVGAGI (reference sequence). The CDR3 consists of 15 residues.

This clonotype was seen repeatedly, ten times or more. The chain joins TRBV9 to TRBJ2-7; D is ambiguous. Germline V gene lookup returns CDR1 SGDLS and CDR2 YYNGEE. V was pared by 0 bases and J by 0 bases, with 10 bases between. The CDR3 is 15 residues long. CDR3 residues: CASSVGASGSYEQYF. CDR3 in DNA: TGTGCCAGCAGCGTAGGTGCCAGTGGCTCCTACGAGCAGTACTTC.

In its sample, this clonotype was seen many times. This chain connects TRBV28 to TRBJ2-7; D gene ambiguous. CDR1 and CDR2 (germline): MDHEN, SYDVKM. This CDR3 comprises 13 residues. The ends were cut back, 5 bases at V and 0 bases at J, with 8 bases in the middle. The CDR3 nucleotides read TGTGCCAGCAGTCTACACCTCTCCTACGAGCAGTACTTC. Translating it yields CASSLHLSYEQYF.

This clonotype was counted at least ten times. CDR3 sequence: CASSLSTTGNQPQHF. The CDR3 nucleotides are TGTGCCAGCAGCTTATCGACGACGGGGAATCAGCCCCAGCATTTT. The rearrangement links TRBV7-9 to TRBJ1-5; D is ambiguous. This CDR3 contains 15 residues. Trimming pared 2 bases from V and 4 bases from J, leaving 12 bases between. The germline CDR1 and CDR2 sequences are SEHNR and FQNEAQ (reference sequence).

For this clonotype: A much larger clone lies one base from this, so it may be a read error. Because the CDR3 is missing its conserved closing phenylalanine or tryptophan, this is likely a read error. V gene TRBV19 combines with J gene TRBJ2-7; 8 nucleotides agree with TRBD2. V was pared by 5 bases and J by 5 bases, with 11 bases of the junction left unmatched. Germline-derived CDR1 and CDR2 are LNHDA and SQIVND (reference sequence). The length of the CDR3 is 15 residues. The CDR3 region has the DNA TGTGCCAGTAGTGTCATAGCGGGGCTCCCCCACGAGCAGTACCTC. Translation gives CASSVIAGLPHEQYL.

As concerns this clonotype: A read error is possible here, since a much larger clone lies one base away. The chain joins TRBV20-1 to TRBJ2-3, with D perhaps TRBD1 or TRBD2 (5 bases each). Germline assignment: CDR1 DFQATT and CDR2 SNEGSKA (reference sequence). The CDR3 runs to 14 residues. CDR3 sequence reads: CSGSWDRFTGTQYF. As DNA, the CDR3 is TGCAGTGGGAGTTGGGACCGCTTCACAGGTACGCAGTATTTT.

The chain recombines TRBV3-1 with TRBJ2-3, with D perhaps being TRBD1 or TRBD2 (5 bases each). V was pared by 9 bases and J by 6 bases, with 22 bases between. CDR1 LGHDT and CDR2 YNNKEL come from the germline V gene (reference sequence). This CDR3 is 15 amino acids long. DNA for the CDR3: TGTGCCAGTACATTGAGGGGCTCGGGTTCCGATACGCAGTATTTT. It encodes CASTLRGSGSDTQYF.

At least ten counts were recorded for this clonotype. CDR3 in DNA: TGTGCCAGCAGTGAACAGCCCCGGACAGGGGGAAATCAGCCCCAGCATTTT. Protein sequence: CASSEQPRTGGNQPQHF. The rearrangement joins TRBV2 to TRBJ1-5; 10 nucleotides agree with TRBD1. The germline gives CDR1 SNHLY, CDR2 FYNNEI. V lost 2 bases to trimming and J lost 4 bases; unmatched junction nucleotides: 8. This CDR3 is built from 17 residues.